This entry lists 21 T cell receptor beta chains sequenced from one sample in a study of blood T cell repertoires in COVID-19. The data were produced by immunoSEQ multiplex PCR, yet TCRdb's version contains in-frame clones alone and is incomplete. Found here are 300,000 to 400,000 clones, roughly 88% of them singletons; the top ten hold roughly 0.97%. The sequencing sample was made of PBMCs or T cells enriched from blood (not recorded which). Receptors originate from a woman aged 25 to 39 with acute COVID-19.

This clone was seen at least ten times. This chain links TRBV30 with TRBJ2-7; the match to TRBD1 covers 10 bases. Trimming took 5 bases from V and 6 from J; bases not matched to a gene: 1. CDR1 is GTSNPN and CDR2 is SVGIG in the germline V gene (reference sequence). The CDR3 runs 11 residues. CDR3 sequence: CAWDRGLEQYF. CDR3 bases: TGTGCCTGGGACAGGGGGCTCGAGCAGTACTTC.

CDR3 sequence (DNA): TGCGCCAGCAGTGAGGCCCACAGGGGAAACTATGGCTACACCTTC. This gives the protein CASSEAHRGNYGYTF. This rearrangement joins TRBV10-2 to TRBJ1-2; 7 bases are a match to TRBD1. CDR1 WSHSY and CDR2 SAAADI come from the germline V gene. V lost 2 bases to trimming and J lost 2 bases; unmatched junction nucleotides: 5. This CDR3 has 15 residues.

This sequence joins TRBV5-6 and TRBJ1-2, with 7 bases lining up with TRBD1. This CDR3 is built from 13 residues. V lost 7 bases to trimming and J lost 7 bases; unmatched junction nucleotides: 10. The germline gives CDR1 SGHDT, CDR2 YYEEEE. CDR3 sequence (DNA): TGTGCCAGCGGGTCCGGGACAGTTCCTGGCTACACCTTC. This translates into CASGSGTVPGYTF.

This chain connects TRBV10-1 to TRBJ2-7; D is perhaps TRBD2 (5 bases). CDR3 length: 13 amino acids. V was pared by 6 bases and J by 6 bases, with 15 bases between. CDR1 and CDR2 (germline): WNHNN, SYGVQD (reference sequence). DNA for the CDR3: TGCGCCAGCAGCCGGGCCGGCGGAGGCGAGCAGTACTTC. This sequence encodes CASSRAGGGEQYF.

V and J are TRBV7-9 and TRBJ2-1; TRBD1 matches at 9 bases. Trimming removed 5 bases from V and 5 bases from J; junction bases left unmatched: 7. In germline, CDR1 is SEHNR, CDR2 FQNEAQ (reference sequence). This CDR3 has 15 amino acids. CDR3 sequence: CASSLGTGYHNEQFF. The CDR3 DNA reads as TGTGCCAGCAGCCTCGGGACAGGGTACCACAATGAGCAGTTCTTC.

This rearrangement joins TRBV5-5 to TRBJ1-5; possible D gene TRBD1, 6 bases. Germline values: CDR1 SGHKS, CDR2 YYEKEE (reference sequence). V was cut by 4 bases and J by 2 bases, with 10 bases left in between. CDR3 length: 14 residues. CDR3 in DNA: TGTGCCAGCAGCCCAGGGGATGGCAATCAGCCCCAGCATTTT. It is translated as CASSPGDGNQPQHF.

The chain is built from TRBV15 and TRBJ1-5, with D possibly being TRBD1 (6 bases). Trimming shortened V by 5 bases and J by 5 bases, and 22 bases separated the two germline ends. Germline values: CDR1 LNHNV, CDR2 YYDKDF (reference sequence). The length of the CDR3 is 17 residues. CDR3 sequence reads: CATSGSRGREGDQPQHF. Written as DNA, the CDR3 is TGTGCCACCAGCGGGAGTCGTGGCAGGGAGGGGGATCAGCCCCAGCATTTT.

Points on this clone: This sample includes further DNA sequences coding for the same CDR3. The chain links TRBV9 to TRBJ1-2; 10 bases map to TRBD1. Germline CDR1 is SGDLS and CDR2 is YYNGEE. This CDR3 is 14 amino acids long. V dropped 2 bases and J dropped 5; count of bases not matched to a gene: 3. CDR3 sequence: CASSVGQGLYGYTF. The CDR3 DNA is TGTGCCAGCAGCGTGGGACAGGGGCTATATGGCTACACCTTC.

This chain connects TRBV25-1 to TRBJ1-1; a possible D gene is TRBD1 (6 bases). The V gene's germline CDR1 is MGHDK and CDR2 SYGVNS. V lost 1 base and J lost 4, with 10 bases in between. The CDR3 sequence is 14 residues long. CDR3 sequence (DNA): TGTGCCAGCAGTGAATCAGGGGCACTCACTGAAGCTTTCTTT. This sequence encodes CASSESGALTEAFF. Full variable domain (missing parts from reference TRBV25-1 and TRBJ1-1): EADIYQTPRYLVIGTGKKITLECSQTMGHDKMYWYQQDPGMELHLIHYSYGVNSTEKGDLSSESTVSRIRTEHFPLTLESARPSHTSQYLCASSESGALTEAFFGQGTRLTVV.

This clone was recorded once. The chain joins TRBV30 to TRBJ1-2; TRBD1 might be the D (6 bases). The CDR3 consists of 12 residues. Germline CDR1 reads GTSNPN; CDR2 reads SVGIG (reference sequence). V gave up 4 bases and J gave up 4 bases, with 10 bases separating them. The CDR3 loop is CAWNTGTYGYTF. The CDR3 DNA reads as TGTGCCTGGAACACAGGGACCTATGGCTACACCTTC.

This rearrangement joins TRBV6-5 to TRBJ2-3; 8 bases map to TRBD2. V lost 8 bases to trimming and J lost 6 bases; unmatched junction nucleotides: 10. CDR1 is MNHEY and CDR2 is SVGAGI in the germline V gene. The CDR3 extends over 14 amino acids. The CDR3 loop reads CASEPGLVSDTQYF. DNA of the CDR3: TGTGCCAGCGAACCGGGACTAGTTTCCGATACGCAGTATTTT.

In DNA form, the CDR3 reads TGTGCCACCTCCGGACAGACCAATTCACCCCTCCACTTT. This gives the protein CATSGQTNSPLHF. The gene calls are TRBV10-3 and TRBJ1-6, with TRBD1 as a possible D gene (6 bases). The CDR3 spans 13 residues. Trimming removed 10 bases from V and 7 bases from J, with 14 bases in between. Germline CDR1 reads ENHRY; CDR2 reads SYGVKD.

Concerning this clone: Other DNA sequences in this specimen translate into the identical CDR3. The chain couples TRBV11-3 to TRBJ2-3, with TRBD1 matching 8 bases. Unmatched junction bases numbered 1, after V lost 1 base and J lost 1 base. The CDR3 consists of 15 residues. Germline loops: CDR1 SGHNT, CDR2 YENEEA. CDR3 sequence (DNA): TGTGCCAGCAGCTTAGCAGGGGGCGGCACAGATACGCAGTATTTT. It encodes CASSLAGGGTDTQYF.

Notes on this clone: An end of the junction does not agree with germline; a read error may underlie this. V gene TRBV7-3 combines with J gene TRBJ2-7, with D perhaps TRBD1 (5 bases). This CDR3 is built from 13 residues. Germline CDR1 and CDR2: SGHTA and FQGTGA. CDR3: CASSLSGDRRRVF. CDR3 nucleotides: TGTGCCAGCAGCTTAAGTGGAGACAGAAGAAGAGTCTTC. The whole variable domain, remainder taken from reference TRBV7-3 and TRBJ2-7, is GAGVSQTPSNKVTEKGKYVELRCDPISGHTALYWYRQSLGQGPEFLIYFQGTGAADDSGLPNDRFFAVRPEGSVSTLKIQRTERGDSAVYLCASSLSGDRRRVFGPGTRLTVT.

The chain uses TRBV2 and TRBJ1-2, with D perhaps matching TRBD1 (6 bases). Trimming left V 11 bases short and J 5 bases short, with 21 bases between. CDR1 is SNHLY, CDR2 FYNNEI, per germline. The CDR3 extends over 14 amino acids. CDR3 in DNA: TGTGCCGCCCGCGGGGGCGCCACCGCTTATGGCTACACCTTC. Encoded protein: CAARGGATAYGYTF.

The chain recombines TRBV11-2 with TRBJ2-7, with TRBD1 identical over 7 bases. J lost 3 bases, V lost 3 bases, and 5 bases had no gene match. The CDR3 totals 14 residues. In germline, CDR1 is SGHAT, CDR2 FQNNGV. DNA for the CDR3: TGTGCCAGCAGCTTGGACGGACAGGACTACGAGCAGTACTTC. This gives the protein CASSLDGQDYEQYF.

The genes are TRBV7-2 and TRBJ2-7, with 8 bases lining up with TRBD1. Germline CDR1 reads SGHTA; CDR2 reads FQGNSA. This CDR3 is 14 amino acids long. V gave up 5 bases and J gave up 5 bases; unmatched junction bases: 8. This chain's CDR3 is CASSTGQGEDEQYF. In DNA, the CDR3 is TGTGCCAGCAGCACCGGACAGGGAGAAGACGAGCAGTACTTC.

V is TRBV25-1 and J is TRBJ2-1, with 8 bases matching TRBD1. Germline loops: CDR1 MGHDK, CDR2 SYGVNS. V lost 1 base, J lost 4 bases, and 9 bases stayed unmatched. The CDR3 is 17 amino acids. CDR3 in amino acids: CASSELGEQGAYNEQFF. For the CDR3, the DNA is TGTGCCAGCAGTGAATTGGGAGAGCAGGGGGCGTACAATGAGCAGTTCTTC.

This clone was seen only once. The chain has TRBV28 and TRBJ1-2, with 9 nucleotides matching TRBD1. In germline, CDR1 is MDHEN, CDR2 SYDVKM. Trimming cost V 6 bases and J 4 bases; bases outside gene matches: 9. This CDR3 has 15 residues. The CDR3 loop reads CASSRQDRGSYGYTF. The CDR3 nucleotides read TGTGCCAGCAGCCGCCAGGACAGGGGATCCTATGGCTACACCTTC.

The chain joins TRBV10-3 to TRBJ2-7; 7 nucleotides align to TRBD1. The CDR3 extends over 12 amino acids. Germline CDR1 ENHRY, CDR2 SYGVKD. Trimming at V came to 10 bases and at J to 2 bases, leaving 5 bases not matched to a gene. CDR3 coding DNA: TGTGCCACTCGGACAGGAGCCTACGAGCAGTACTTC. This encodes CATRTGAYEQYF.

The V and J genes are TRBV5-6 and TRBJ2-3; the D gene is possibly TRBD1 (6 bases). The germline gives CDR1 SGHDT, CDR2 YYEEEE. V lost 4 bases and J 4 bases, leaving 13 bases between the germline ends. CDR3 length: 14 residues. CDR3 bases: TGTGCCAGCAGCCCCAGGGGTTTCGCAGATACGCAGTATTTT. Amino acids: CASSPRGFADTQYF.